The next 27 T cell receptor beta chains were all read from a single sample in a study of identical twins. TCRdb redid the calling of the 5' RACE reads with MiXCR, one entry per CDR3 protein. The sample gives around 960,000 distinct CDR3 sequences, around 12% of which show up once; around 1.6% is in the top ten. In addition, the sample was reused for a study of yellow fever vaccine responses in identical twins.

Specimen: PBMCs. Source of these receptors: a woman younger than 30 in good health.

In its sample, this clonotype was seen a few times. This chain connects TRBV24-1 to TRBJ1-1; D not certain. This CDR3 comprises 15 residues. V lost 5 bases to trimming and J lost 4 bases, with 16 bases between them. The germline V gene encodes CDR1 KGHDR and CDR2 SFDVKD. The CDR3: CATSAGGPAGTEAFF. The DNA for the CDR3 is TGTGCCACCAGTGCTGGTGGTCCTGCGGGCACTGAAGCTTTCTTT.

The chain recombines TRBV12-3 or TRBV12-4 with TRBJ2-6; 12 bases map to TRBD1. The CDR3 contains 19 residues. The CDR3 nucleotides are TGTACCTTCTGTCGCCGGTCGGGACAGGGGGCCTCTGGGGCCAACGTCCTGACTTTC. It specifies CTFCRRSGQGASGANVLTF.

V gene TRBV6-4 combines with J gene TRBJ2-3, with TRBD2 identical over 12 bases. V shed 5 bases and J 5 bases; nucleotides not matched to a gene: 5. This CDR3 contains 15 residues. From germline, CDR1 is MRHNA and CDR2 SNTAGT. The CDR3 region has the DNA TGTGCCAGCAGTCCTAGCGGGGGGGCCCTAGATACGCAGTATTTT. This codes for CASSPSGGALDTQYF.

The chain uses TRBV19 and TRBJ2-1, with TRBD2 matching over 11 bases. Germline-derived CDR1 and CDR2 are LNHDA and SQIVND (reference sequence). The junction had 11 bases not matched to a gene; V was cut back by 7 bases and J by 9 bases. CDR3 size: 15 residues. The CDR3 DNA reads as TGTGCCAGTACAGGGACTCTAGCGGGAGGCCGTGAGCAGTTCTTC. As protein: CASTGTLAGGREQFF.

The rearrangement uses TRBV3-1 and TRBJ2-5; D call uncertain. CDR1 and CDR2 (germline): LGHDT, YNNKEL (reference sequence). The CDR3 spans 11 residues. The V end lost 2 bases, the J end lost 7 bases, and 5 bases lay between the germline ends. The CDR3 spells CASSQTGTQYF. CDR3 nucleotide sequence: TGTGCCAGCAGCCAAACCGGGACCCAGTACTTC.

This sequence joins TRBV6-1 and TRBJ2-1, with D tentatively TRBD2 (7 bases). The CDR3 has 15 amino acids. V gave up 1 base and J gave up 3 bases, with 10 bases separating them. CDR1 and CDR2 from the germline V gene are MNHNS and SASEGT. The chain's CDR3 is CASSEEGGNYNEQFF. In DNA, the CDR3 is TGTGCCAGCAGTGAAGAGGGGGGGAACTACAATGAGCAGTTCTTC.

This clonotype appeared many times. The V call is TRBV3-1, the J call TRBJ1-2; D is unresolved. V was cut by 0 bases and J by 8 bases, with 19 bases left in between. In germline, CDR1 is LGHDT, CDR2 YNNKEL (reference sequence). This CDR3 is built from 16 residues. This CDR3 is CASSQEGGPSTWGYTF. The CDR3 nucleotides are TGTGCCAGCAGCCAAGAAGGAGGACCCTCTACTTGGGGCTACACCTTC.

The V gene is TRBV2, the J gene TRBJ2-7, with TRBD2 identical over 14 bases. This CDR3 spans 18 amino acids. The ends lost 6 bases at V and 5 bases at J; junction bases unmatched: 15. Germline lookup yields CDR1 SNHLY and CDR2 FYNNEI. The CDR3 loop reads CASSDRTSGRFGVDEQYF. The CDR3 coding sequence is TGTGCCAGCAGCGATAGGACTAGCGGGAGGTTCGGGGTTGACGAGCAGTACTTC.

This clonotype has more than one count but fewer than ten. The rearrangement uses TRBV20-1 and TRBJ2-1, with 14 positions matching TRBD2. V lost 5 bases and J lost 12; bases outside the gene matches: 9. The CDR3 is 14 residues long. Germline V gene lookup returns CDR1 DFQATT and CDR2 SNEGSKA (reference sequence). The CDR3 region is CSARPGLAGAGQFF. The CDR3 DNA reads as TGCAGTGCTCGTCCGGGACTAGCGGGAGCGGGGCAGTTCTTC.

This clonotype was seen a handful of times. V gene TRBV3-1 combines with J gene TRBJ2-1, with D perhaps matching TRBD1 (6 bases). Germline V gene sequence: CDR1 LGHDT, CDR2 YNNKEL (reference sequence). The CDR3 has 11 residues. Trimming shortened V by 1 base and J by 16 bases, and 11 bases separated the two germline ends. CDR3 sequence: CASSQGTVTFF. CDR3 bases: TGTGCCAGCAGCCAAGGGACAGTAACCTTCTTC.

The V call is TRBV20-1, the J call TRBJ1-2, with no clear D. The CDR3 is 14 amino acids. Trimming pared 0 bases from V and 3 bases from J, leaving 11 bases between. The V gene's germline CDR1 is DFQATT and CDR2 SNEGSKA (reference sequence). The CDR3 nucleotides read TGCAGTGCTAGAGATCGTTCAGATTACTATGGCTACACCTTC. Amino acid sequence: CSARDRSDYYGYTF.

The chain uses TRBV28 and TRBJ1-3, with D tentatively TRBD1 (5 bases). Deletions cut 10 bases from V and 11 bases from J, with 24 bases between. The CDR3 extends over 14 amino acids. CDR1 and CDR2 (germline): MDHEN, SYDVKM. The CDR3 DNA sequence: TGTGCCATCTCATCCCCTGGACACCTTCCGGCCATATATTTT. Translating gives CAISSPGHLPAIYF.

The rearrangement joins TRBV6-1 to TRBJ2-7, with no clear D. The CDR3 contains 17 residues. V lost 4 bases, J lost 3 bases, and 22 bases lay in between. CDR1 is MNHNS and CDR2 is SASEGT in the germline V gene. CDR3 protein: CASSGLEKVKVRYEQYV. The CDR3 coding sequence is TGTGCCAGCAGTGGCCTTGAAAAAGTCAAGGTACGCTACGAGCAGTACGTC.

The CDR3 reads CASSLRTSWETQYF. The CDR3 DNA reads TGTGCCAGCTCACTAAGGACTAGCTGGGAGACCCAGTACTTC. The chain employs TRBV18 and TRBJ2-5, with 8 nucleotides matching TRBD2. The V gene end was trimmed by 4 bases and the J gene end by 5 bases; junction bases not matched to a gene: 6. This CDR3 comprises 14 residues. Germline V gene sequence: CDR1 KGHSH, CDR2 LQKENI.

In its sample, this clonotype was seen a few times. The chain employs TRBV10-3 and TRBJ1-4; maybe TRBD1 (5 bases). V was cut by 6 bases and J by 4 bases, with 12 bases left in between. Germline-derived CDR1 and CDR2 are ENHRY and SYGVKD. The CDR3 consists of 14 residues. The CDR3 DNA reads as TGTGCCATCAGCTCGGGGGGGGGTAATGAAAAACTGTTTTTT. It encodes CAISSGGGNEKLFF.

This sequence joins TRBV27 and TRBJ2-7; 11 bases align to TRBD2. The CDR3 loop spans 20 amino acids. From germline, CDR1 is MNHEY and CDR2 SMNVEV (reference sequence). V was clipped by 4 bases and J by 4 bases; unmatched bases: 21. The CDR3 DNA is TGTGCCAGCAGTTACTACTATCCACTAGCGGGAGTCACTCCTTTTTACGAGCAGTACTTC. Translating it yields CASSYYYPLAGVTPFYEQYF.

This sequence joins TRBV6-5 and TRBJ2-5; D ambiguous. The germline V gene has CDR1 MNHEY and CDR2 SVGAGI. CDR3 length: 11 amino acids. V was cut by 6 bases and J by 5 bases, with 7 bases left in between. CDR3 region: CASRYSETQYF. CDR3 bases: TGTGCCAGCAGGTATTCGGAGACCCAGTACTTC.

The chain recombines TRBV23-1 with TRBJ2-5; D is undetermined. TRBV23-1 is known as an ORF, though its function is uncertain. V was cut by 1 base and J by 5 bases, with 8 bases left in between. There are 13 residues in the CDR3. CDR3 coding DNA: TGCGCCAGCAGTCAATTAGTCCGGGAGACCCAGTACTTC. Amino acids: CASSQLVRETQYF.

This clonotype was counted ten times or more. The chain links TRBV25-1 to TRBJ2-3, with 9 bases fitting TRBD2. Germline CDR1 reads MGHDK; CDR2 reads SYGVNS. With 6 bases clipped from V and 1 base from J, the junction kept 2 bases outside the gene matches. The CDR3 totals 14 residues. DNA of the CDR3: TGTGCCAGCAGCATAGCGGGGGGCACAGATACGCAGTATTTT. Its protein product is CASSIAGGTDTQYF.

A few counts support this clonotype. The genes are TRBV11-2 and TRBJ2-7, with D unresolved. The V end lost 8 bases, the J end lost 6 bases, and 11 bases lay between the germline ends. The CDR3 length is 11 residues. Germline V CDR1 and CDR2: SGHAT, FQNNGV. CDR3: CASEACGEQYF. The CDR3 DNA reads TGTGCCAGCGAAGCTTGTGGCGAGCAGTACTTC.

The CDR3 sequence: CSAQSGGTDTQYF. For the CDR3, the DNA is TGCAGCGCCCAAAGCGGGGGCACAGATACGCAGTATTTT. This chain uses TRBV29-1 with TRBJ2-3; 7 bases fit TRBD2. The germline V gene encodes CDR1 SQVTM and CDR2 ANQGSEA. After removal of 7 bases from V and 1 base from J, the junction contained 5 bases not matched to a gene. The CDR3 contains 13 residues.

The J gene is TRBJ2-2, the V gene TRBV7-8, with TRBD2 identical over 9 bases. The CDR3 consists of 16 residues. V trimming: 1 base; J trimming: 7 bases; junction bases outside the gene matches: 7. Germline CDR1 SGHVS, CDR2 FQNEAQ. The CDR3 here is CASSLGPSGVVGELFF. The CDR3 DNA is TGTGCCAGCAGCTTAGGACCTAGCGGGGTTGTCGGGGAGCTGTTTTTT.

In this sample, this clonotype turned up many times. The chain links TRBV12-3 or TRBV12-4 to TRBJ1-1; D possibly corresponds to TRBD1 (5 bases). Trimming took off 8 bases at V and 1 base at J, with 14 bases between the two ends. The CDR3 has 14 residues. CDR3 bases: TGTGCCAGCCGGACACGGACGGGGAACACTGAAGCTTTCTTT. It yields the protein CASRTRTGNTEAFF.

The rearrangement uses TRBV29-1 and TRBJ2-2; D is undetermined. The CDR3 consists of 14 residues. Germline V gene data show CDR1 as SQVTM and CDR2 as ANQGSEA. Trimming took 4 bases from V and 1 from J, leaving 10 bases between them. The CDR3 coding sequence is TGCAGCGTTGTGACGGTTAAGAACACCGGGGAGCTGTTTTTT. This encodes CSVVTVKNTGELFF.

The chain links TRBV11-1 to TRBJ2-3, with 11 bases matching TRBD2. The J segment lost 6 bases and the V segment lost 5 bases, leaving 7 bases of the junction unmatched. The CDR3 sequence is 15 residues long. Germline CDR1 and CDR2: SGHAT and FQDESV (reference sequence). CDR3 residues: CASSPSGGRVDTQYF. Written as DNA, the CDR3 is TGTGCCAGCAGCCCTAGCGGGGGGAGAGTGGATACGCAGTATTTT.

This clonotype was recorded at least ten times. V is TRBV29-1 and J is TRBJ2-1; 8 bases are shared with TRBD1. Germline V lookup: CDR1 SQVTM, CDR2 ANQGSEA. V was pared by 7 bases and J by 10 bases, with 12 bases of the junction left unmatched. This CDR3 spans 13 amino acids. The CDR3 DNA reads as TGCAGCGCCCGGACAGGGACACTAGGGGAGCAGTTCTTC. Its translation is CSARTGTLGEQFF.

This clonotype was seen only a few times. This sequence joins TRBV13 and TRBJ2-7; D gene unclear. The V and J ends lost 5 bases and 6 bases respectively, with 11 bases between them. Germline V gene sequence: CDR1 PRHDT, CDR2 FYEKMQ (reference sequence). This CDR3 has 12 residues. Here the CDR3 reads CASSTTLTEQYF. The CDR3 DNA reads TGTGCCAGCAGCACCACTCTTACCGAGCAGTACTTC.